The 21 T cell receptor beta chains listed next were all sequenced from one sample in a study of blood T cell repertoires in COVID-19. The assay was immunoSEQ multiplex PCR, and TCRdb's table has in-frame clones only and misses some. The data contain 260,000 or so clones, 65% to 90% of them singletons. Source material: PBMCs or T cells enriched from blood (not recorded which). These receptors were obtained from a man between 18 and 35 years old who had recovered from COVID-19.

The chain recombines TRBV4-1 with TRBJ1-1; D may be TRBD1 (6 bases). The CDR3 runs to 15 residues. V lost 5 bases to trimming and J lost 1 base, with 14 bases between them. The germline gives CDR1 MGHRA, CDR2 YSYEKL. CDR3 DNA: TGCGCCAGCAGCGACAGGACGGCCGAGAACACTGAAGCTTTCTTT. Residues: CASSDRTAENTEAFF.

The chain recombines TRBV30 with TRBJ2-2; D perhaps matches TRBD1 (6 bases). The CDR3 is 13 residues long. Germline V gene lookup returns CDR1 GTSNPN and CDR2 SVGIG (reference sequence). The CDR3 coding sequence is TGTGCTCGCCGGGACACCAACACCGGGGAGCTGTTTTTT. Amino acid sequence: CARRDTNTGELFF.

This clone occurred once. The CDR3 DNA follows: TGTGCCAGCAGTTTATACGACAGGGTAGATGGCTACACCTTC. Encoded protein: CASSLYDRVDGYTF. The chain carries TRBV28 and TRBJ1-2; 7 bases map to TRBD1. CDR1 MDHEN and CDR2 SYDVKM come from the germline V gene. V shed 1 base, J shed 6 bases, and the junction held 5 bases outside the gene matches. The CDR3 spans 14 residues.

Here the CDR3 reads CATGTPGVQETQYF. CDR3 sequence (DNA): TGTGCCACCGGGACCCCAGGGGTCCAAGAGACCCAGTACTTC. This chain uses TRBV6-5 with TRBJ2-5; D perhaps matches TRBD1 (6 bases). The V gene's germline CDR1 is MNHEY and CDR2 SVGAGI. This CDR3 has 14 residues. V was trimmed by 10 bases and J by 1 base, leaving 16 bases between them.

The chain has TRBV19 and TRBJ1-2, with D unclear. The CDR3 is 15 residues long. Per germline, CDR1 LNHDA and CDR2 SQIVND (reference sequence). V lost 7 bases, J lost 5 bases, and 20 bases lay in between. CDR3 nucleotides: TGTGCCAGTAAATTGTCCCTCGTAGAGCGTTATGGCTACACCTTC. The encoded protein is CASKLSLVERYGYTF.

This clone was observed a single time. This sequence joins TRBV5-1 and TRBJ1-2; weak D call: TRBD1 (6 bases). Germline CDR1 is SGHRS and CDR2 is YFSETQ. V lost 6 bases, J lost 7 bases, and 22 bases lay in between. The CDR3 has 15 residues. CDR3 protein: CASMEPSQGPSGYTF. As DNA, the CDR3 is TGCGCCAGCATGGAACCATCACAGGGCCCCTCTGGCTACACCTTC.

The chain employs TRBV4-1 and TRBJ2-2, with 10 bases that match TRBD2. J gave up 7 bases and V 11 bases, and 16 bases lay outside the gene matches. CDR3 length equals 16 residues. Germline CDR1 MGHRA, CDR2 YSYEKL. Written as DNA, the CDR3 is TGCGCCCCCAGCCACGCTGCAGCGGGGGGGGGCGGGGAGCTGTTTTTT. Encoded protein: CAPSHAAAGGGGELFF.

The chain carries TRBV10-1 and TRBJ1-2; TRBD1 aligns across 8 bases. Germline V gene data show CDR1 as WNHNN and CDR2 as SYGVQD (reference sequence). This CDR3 comprises 14 residues. With V trimmed by 6 bases and J by 7 bases, 10 bases remained unmatched. The CDR3 nucleotides read TGCGCCAGCAGCGAGGGACAGGACCTCGGTGGCTACACCTTC. Protein sequence: CASSEGQDLGGYTF.

This chain links TRBV11-2 with TRBJ2-7; no clear D. Per the germline V gene, CDR1 is SGHAT and CDR2 is FQNNGV. Trimming shortened V by 3 bases and J by 0 bases, and 9 bases separated the two germline ends. The CDR3 has 14 residues. The DNA of the CDR3 is TGTGCCAGCAGCTTTGGCCGAAACTCCTACGAGCAGTACTTC. Its protein product is CASSFGRNSYEQYF. Supplemented by reference TRBV11-2 and TRBJ2-7, the full variable domain reads EAGVAQSPRYKIIEKRQSVAFWCNPISGHATLYWYQQILGQGPKLLIQFQNNGVVDDSQLPKDRFSAERLKGVDSTLKIQPAKLEDSAVYLCASSFGRNSYEQYFGPGTRLTVT.

The chain combines TRBV2 with TRBJ2-6; D might be TRBD1 (6 bases). There are 15 residues in the CDR3. Germline assignment: CDR1 SNHLY and CDR2 FYNNEI. The V end lost 2 bases, the J end lost 3 bases, and 8 bases lay between the germline ends. CDR3 coding DNA: TGTGCCAGCAGTGAAACAGGGCATGGGGCCAACGTCCTGACTTTC. This encodes CASSETGHGANVLTF.

The chain links TRBV5-1 to TRBJ1-2, with D possibly being TRBD1 (5 bases). Germline CDR1 and CDR2: SGHRS and YFSETQ. This CDR3 contains 13 residues. The V gene lost 3 bases and the J gene lost 1 base, with 7 bases spanning the gap. CDR3 sequence: CASSSGGNYGYTF. The DNA of the CDR3 is TGCGCCAGCAGCTCCGGGGGTAACTATGGCTACACCTTC.

This chain joins TRBV5-1 and TRBJ2-1; 7 nucleotides agree with TRBD2. Germline CDR1 and CDR2: SGHRS and YFSETQ. This CDR3 is 19 amino acids long. V shed 0 bases, J shed 0 bases, and the junction held 12 bases outside the gene matches. CDR3 bases: TGCGCCAGCAGCTTGGCGGGTTTTGGAGGCGGGAGCTCCTACAATGAGCAGTTCTTC. It specifies CASSLAGFGGGSSYNEQFF.

The CDR3 DNA sequence: TGTGCCAGTAGTATCTTGGCAGGTTTTCAGCCCCAGCATTTT. This gives the protein CASSILAGFQPQHF. The chain employs TRBV19 and TRBJ1-5; no clear D. Deletions cut 3 bases from V and 6 bases from J, with 12 bases between. The CDR3 covers 14 residues. Per germline, CDR1 LNHDA and CDR2 SQIVND (reference sequence).

The chain couples TRBV10-3 to TRBJ2-2; D is possibly TRBD2 (6 bases). Trimming took off 8 bases at V and 5 bases at J, with 9 bases between the two ends. This CDR3 spans 12 amino acids. The germline V gene encodes CDR1 ENHRY and CDR2 SYGVKD. The CDR3 region has the DNA TGTGCCATCTTTGGGGGGACCGGGGAGCTGTTTTTT. Translation: CAIFGGTGELFF.

The chain employs TRBV2 and TRBJ1-5; TRBD1 matches at 7 bases. This CDR3 region has 15 residues. Germline values: CDR1 SNHLY, CDR2 FYNNEI. V was pared by 5 bases and J by 0 bases, with 4 bases of the junction left unmatched. In DNA, the CDR3 is TGTGCCAGCAGTAAACAGGGGCTTAGCAATCAGCCCCAGCATTTT. This codes for CASSKQGLSNQPQHF.

DNA for the CDR3: TGCAGCGTTGAAGAACAGGGGAGTGGCTACACCTTC. The encoded protein is CSVEEQGSGYTF. V gene TRBV29-1 combines with J gene TRBJ1-2; 7 nucleotides match TRBD1. Trimming removed 0 bases from V and 7 bases from J; junction bases left unmatched: 2. The CDR3 has 12 amino acids. Germline V gives CDR1 SQVTM, CDR2 ANQGSEA.

This clone is a singleton in its sample. This chain joins TRBV3-1 (or the pseudogene TRBV3-2) and TRBJ2-5; TRBD2 agrees at 13 bases. CDR1 is LGHDT, CDR2 YNNKEL, per germline (reference sequence). With 1 base clipped from V and 5 bases from J, the junction kept 4 bases outside the gene matches. CDR3 length equals 16 residues. CDR3 region: CASSQARLAGGETQYF. In DNA form, the CDR3 reads TGTGCCAGCAGCCAAGCCCGACTAGCGGGAGGCGAGACCCAGTACTTC.

J is TRBJ1-1 and V is TRBV19, with a possible D match to TRBD1 (5 bases). The V end was cut by 3 bases, the J end by 1 base, with 15 bases between. Per germline, CDR1 LNHDA and CDR2 SQIVND (reference sequence). The CDR3 sequence is 16 residues long. CDR3 nucleotide sequence: TGTGCCAGTAGTATTGCCCAGGGTTGGGGGAACACTGAAGCTTTCTTT. This sequence encodes CASSIAQGWGNTEAFF.

The gene calls are TRBV19 and TRBJ2-1; the match to TRBD2 covers 9 bases. The CDR3 is made up of 16 amino acids. V trimming: 3 bases; J trimming: 0 bases; junction bases outside the gene matches: 3. Germline lookup yields CDR1 LNHDA and CDR2 SQIVND (reference sequence). The CDR3 region is CASSILAGDSYNEQFF. The CDR3 region has the DNA TGTGCCAGTAGTATCTTAGCGGGAGACTCCTACAATGAGCAGTTCTTC.

In DNA, the CDR3 is TGTGCCAGCAGCGTAGGGACTAGCGGAAACACCGGGGAGCTGTTTTTT. Translated, it gives CASSVGTSGNTGELFF. The chain links TRBV9 to TRBJ2-2; 10 bases match TRBD2. Germline loops: CDR1 SGDLS, CDR2 YYNGEE. V trimming: 0 bases; J trimming: 2 bases; junction bases outside the gene matches: 1. This CDR3 has 16 amino acids.

Details on this clone: A read error may account for a junction end that differs from germline. This chain connects TRBV27 to TRBJ2-4; D possibly corresponds to TRBD1 (6 bases). The CDR3 length is 10 residues. Germline loops: CDR1 MNHEY, CDR2 SMNVEV (reference sequence). The CDR3 sequence: CASSRTGKGF. Here the CDR3 DNA reads TGTGCCAGCAGTCGTACAGGGAAGGGGTTC.